This entry describes one T cell receptor beta chain. What antigen it recognizes has not been identified. Nothing much larger sits one base from this clone, and base qualities are not available. The data were taken from a study of OX40 agonist ivuxolimab in advanced cancers. About the full investigation: The costimulatory receptor OX40 (CD134) was targeted by ivuxolimab, a fully human IgG2 agonistic monoclonal antibody. Intravenous ivuxolimab was administered to patients every 2 weeks at six dose levels: 0.01, 0.1, 0.3, 1.5, 3 and 10 mg/kg. Of the approximately 50 patients in dose escalation, some 19 had hepatocellular carcinoma, some 15 had melanoma, 9 had renal cell carcinoma and 9 had head and neck cancer. The dose-escalation cohort was roughly 80% male with a mean age of roughly 62 years, ranging from roughly 20 to 80. Patients were allowed to have had prior anti-PD-1, anti-PD-L1 or anti-CTLA-4 therapy, and approximately 40% of the dose-escalation patients had been treated with checkpoint inhibitors. Three dose-escalation patients achieved partial responses, one with hepatocellular carcinoma and two with cutaneous melanoma. Peripheral TCRbeta sequencing aimed to test whether ivuxolimab altered TCR sequence diversity and caused clonal T-cell expansion. The paper describes the monotherapy dose-escalation part (N ≈ 50 patients) of the phase I trial of ivuxolimab. On the study overall, not on this receptor specifically: Which antigens the clonally expanded peripheral T cells were specific for was not determined. Clonal expansion of both CD4+ and CD8+ blood T cells was observed from baseline to week 6 at doses 0.1 to 3.0 mg/kg. Low levels of normalized T-cell clonal expansion were also seen in some patients who did not respond. In the 0.1-3.0 mg/kg groups, partial responders were among the patients with the lowest normalized peripheral clonal expansion, particularly in CD8+ T cells. On average, CD8+ T cells showed more expanded clones than CD4+ T cells after ivuxolimab.

The trial excluded patients who had a history of autoimmune disease or were on systemic immunosuppression. In every dose cohort, peripheral blood was drawn for TCR sequencing at baseline, cycle 4 day 1, and cycle 7 day 1. Samples were obtained from an open-label, multicenter, first-in-human phase I dose-escalation trial of ivuxolimab. Adults with locally advanced or metastatic head and neck squamous cell, hepatocellular, melanoma or renal cell carcinoma were enrolled in the trial. CD4+ and CD8+ T cells were sorted separately from peripheral blood before TCR sequencing. To sequence the TCRbeta CDR3 region, genomic DNA was isolated from the sorted cells. TCRbeta CDR3 regions were sequenced using the immunoSEQ Assay. The table comes from immuneACCESS by way of TCRdb, which keeps in-frame sequences with V and J called. Part of the clones is missing from these tables; in studies checked, under half for an unresolved V gene and the rest for unknown reasons. This sample has about 81,000 clones in its table, and approximately 90% of those were observed once. Approximately 0.45% of the sample is in the top ten clones.

CDR1 and CDR2 are read off the germline V gene as LGHNA and YNFKEQ. Between the V and J ends, shortened by 0 bases and 3 bases respectively, the junction contains 20 bases. The CDR3 goes from the cysteine to the phenylalanine over 18 residues. Only the CDR3 region is kept as DNA, spanning 54 bases read in frame from base 1. The V and J segments used are TRBV4-2 and TRBJ1-2; no confident D gene assignment can be made. The receptor was isolated from an adult with an advanced solid tumor such as melanoma, head and neck, liver or kidney cancer. The sample was CD4+ or CD8+ T cells sorted from blood, taken in a trial of the OX40 agonist ivuxolimab. The base sequence is TGTGCCAGCAGCCAAGATGTCGCAGGTTCCCTTTTCGACTATGGCTACACCTTC. This gives the protein CASSQDVAGSLFDYGYTF.